This T cell receptor beta chain was sequenced in a study of cytomegalovirus exposure and HLA in healthy donors. Germline V gene sequence: CDR1 SNHLY, CDR2 FYNNEI. With 7 bases clipped from V and 5 bases from J, the junction kept 8 bases outside the gene matches. The CDR3 covers 15 residues. Primers included in the PCR were 60 Vbeta and 13 Jbeta primers. The repertoire was sequenced with immunoSEQ multiplex PCR; TCRdb's copy has only in-frame clones and lacks some. The sample lists about 130,000 clones; 82% were seen once. As regards this clone: The antigen is not known.

The study, taken as a whole, reports: Donors were assumed by presence/absence analyses to have roughly uniform sequencing depth. Most TCRs appeared rarely, but some public TCRs recurred in many donors. Reported results showed that the classifier diagnosed cytomegalovirus status with high specificity and sensitivity. In an earlier analysis, productive rearrangement rates for most beta V segments clustered near 87% or 30%.

The source material was PBMCs. V gene TRBV2 combines with J gene TRBJ2-2; 9 positions agree with TRBD1. The sequence derives from a boy between 10 and 17 years old in good health and CMV-seronegative. Here the CDR3 DNA reads TGTGCCAGCAAGGTACAGGGGGCAGGAACCGGGGAGCTGTTTTTT. Translating gives CASKVQGAGTGELFF.